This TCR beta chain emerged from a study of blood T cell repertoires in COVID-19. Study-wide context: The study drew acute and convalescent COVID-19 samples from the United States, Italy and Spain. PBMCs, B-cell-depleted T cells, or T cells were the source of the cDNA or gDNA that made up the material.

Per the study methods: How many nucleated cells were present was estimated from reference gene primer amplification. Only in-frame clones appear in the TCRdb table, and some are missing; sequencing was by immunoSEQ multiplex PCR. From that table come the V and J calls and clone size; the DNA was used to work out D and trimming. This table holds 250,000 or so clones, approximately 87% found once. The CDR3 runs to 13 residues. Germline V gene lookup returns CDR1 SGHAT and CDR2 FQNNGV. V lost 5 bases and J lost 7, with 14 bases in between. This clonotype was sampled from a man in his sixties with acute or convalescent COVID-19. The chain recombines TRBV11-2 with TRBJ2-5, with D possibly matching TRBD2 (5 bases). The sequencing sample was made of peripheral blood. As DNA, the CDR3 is TGTGCCAGCAGCGTCAGCCGGGGTGGGACCCAGTACTTC. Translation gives CASSVSRGGTQYF.